The sequence of this TCR beta chain was determined in a study of technical replicates of blood from a few donors. Method: immunoSEQ multiplex PCR; TCRdb's copy keeps in-frame clones and lacks some. The data hold 100,000 or so clones, with almost 97% observed a single time. CDR3 length: 13 residues. Unmatched junction bases numbered 6, after V lost 8 bases and J lost 2 bases. Germline values: CDR1 WSHSY, CDR2 SAAADI. J is TRBJ2-7 and V is TRBV10-2; TRBD1 aligns across 7 bases. Sequenced material: T cells isolated from PBMCs. This clonotype was sampled from a human donor in good health. The CDR3 loop is CASGRDRAYEQYF. Here the CDR3 DNA reads TGCGCCAGCGGCCGGGACAGAGCCTACGAGCAGTACTTC.